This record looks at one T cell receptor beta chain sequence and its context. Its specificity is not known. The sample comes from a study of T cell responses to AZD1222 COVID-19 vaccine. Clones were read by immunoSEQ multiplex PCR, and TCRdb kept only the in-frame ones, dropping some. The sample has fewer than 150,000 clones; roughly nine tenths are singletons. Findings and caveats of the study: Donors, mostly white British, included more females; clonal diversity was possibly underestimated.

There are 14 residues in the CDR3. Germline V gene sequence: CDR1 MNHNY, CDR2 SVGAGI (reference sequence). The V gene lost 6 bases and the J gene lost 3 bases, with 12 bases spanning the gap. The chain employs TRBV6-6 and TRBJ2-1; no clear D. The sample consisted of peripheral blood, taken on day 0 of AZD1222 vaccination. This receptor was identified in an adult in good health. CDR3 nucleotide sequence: TGTGCCAGCAGCTACCGGGCGTTCTACAATGAGCAGTTCTTC. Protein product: CASSYRAFYNEQFF.